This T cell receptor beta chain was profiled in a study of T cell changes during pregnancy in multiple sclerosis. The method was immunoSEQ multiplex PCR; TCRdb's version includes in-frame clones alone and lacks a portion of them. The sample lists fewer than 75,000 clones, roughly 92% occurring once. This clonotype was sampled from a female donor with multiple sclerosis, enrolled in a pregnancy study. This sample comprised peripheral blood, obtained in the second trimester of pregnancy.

The CDR3 DNA follows: TGTGCCAGCACCCCCCGGGGACTAAAAAGCGACGAGCAGTACTTC. Translated: CASTPRGLKSDEQYF. The J gene is TRBJ2-7, the V gene TRBV2; 7 bases align to TRBD2. Germline loops: CDR1 SNHLY, CDR2 FYNNEI. The J segment lost 5 bases and the V segment lost 7 bases, leaving 14 bases of the junction unmatched. The CDR3 length is 15 residues.